These T cell receptor beta chains were read from a single sample in a study of human T cells and chemical hapten exposure. TCRdb ran MiXCR on the RACE reads and lists one entry per CDR3 protein. The sample lists 150,000 to 200,000 distinct CDR3 sequences, roughly 15% seen once, with 1.7% in the top ten. The sample was whole blood, taken in connection with sensitization to the hapten diphenylcyclopropenone (DPC). These TCRs come from a woman aged 25-40 years with alopecia areata. Some clones in this sample may be carry-over from other donors' samples. CDR3s include the opening cysteine and the closing phenylalanine or tryptophan. Fields, in order: D gene, J gene, clone size, V gene, CDR3 DNA, CDR3 protein. D genes are given only for firm matches. Only part of the rows carry a size: once, few, many, or a class if the clone is expanded.

D gene: -
J gene: TRBJ2-7
clone size: few
V gene: TRBV20-1
CDR3 DNA: TGCAGTGCTGGGGAGACAGCCGCCTACGAGCAGTACTTC
CDR3 protein: CSAGETAAYEQYF

D gene: -
J gene: TRBJ2-1
clone size: -
V gene: TRBV20-1
CDR3 DNA: TGCAGTGCTAGAATGGGGTCCTGGGAGCAGTTCTTC
CDR3 protein: CSARMGSWEQFF

D gene: -
J gene: TRBJ2-7
clone size: few
V gene: TRBV21-1
CDR3 DNA: TGTGCCAGCAGCCTTCAACCGGGACAGGGGGCTGACGAGCAGTACTTC
CDR3 protein: CASSLQPGQGADEQYF

D gene: -
J gene: TRBJ1-5
clone size: few
V gene: TRBV19
CDR3 DNA: TGTGTCAGTAGTTATGACGGAACTAGCAATCAGCCCCAGCATTTT
CDR3 protein: CVSSYDGTSNQPQHF

D gene: -
J gene: TRBJ1-5
clone size: few
V gene: TRBV18
CDR3 DNA: TGTGCCAGCTCACCTCGCAGGGCCAATCAGCCCCAGCATTTT
CDR3 protein: CASSPRRANQPQHF

D gene: -
J gene: TRBJ2-3
clone size: -
V gene: TRBV3-1
CDR3 DNA: TGTGCCAGCAGCCAAACGACGTCGGGGCCAGGGTCCACAGATACGCAGTATTTT
CDR3 protein: CASSQTTSGPGSTDTQYF

D gene: -
J gene: TRBJ2-4
clone size: once
V gene: TRBV7-2
CDR3 DNA: TGTGCCAGCACCCTTATCGACTACCGGGACAAGAAAAACATTCAGTACTTC
CDR3 protein: CASTLIDYRDKKNIQYF

D gene: TRBD2
J gene: TRBJ2-1
clone size: few
V gene: TRBV7-2
CDR3 DNA: TGTGCCAGCAGCTTAGCGGGAACGGGAGGAGCCCCCTACAATGAGCAGTTCTTC
CDR3 protein: CASSLAGTGGAPYNEQFF

D gene: -
J gene: TRBJ1-2
clone size: few
V gene: TRBV12-3/TRBV12-4
CDR3 DNA: TGTGCCAGCAGTTTAAGTGTAGGGGCTCCTAGAGGCTACACCTTC
CDR3 protein: CASSLSVGAPRGYTF

D gene: TRBD1
J gene: TRBJ2-3
clone size: many
V gene: TRBV20-1
CDR3 DNA: TGCAGTGCTAGAGATTGGGGGGACAGGTTAACAGATACGCAGTATTTT
CDR3 protein: CSARDWGDRLTDTQYF

D gene: TRBD1
J gene: TRBJ1-6
clone size: -
V gene: TRBV29-1
CDR3 DNA: TGCAGCGTTGGGACAGGAGCAAATTCACCCCTCCACTTT
CDR3 protein: CSVGTGANSPLHF

D gene: TRBD1
J gene: TRBJ1-1
clone size: few
V gene: TRBV27
CDR3 DNA: TGTGCCAGCAGTGCTGTCCCGGGACAGGGGACTGAAGCTTTCTTT
CDR3 protein: CASSAVPGQGTEAFF

D gene: TRBD2
J gene: TRBJ2-7
clone size: many
V gene: TRBV7-9
CDR3 DNA: TGTGCCAGCAGCTTAGGGAGCCTAGCGGGGGGGTACGAGCAGTACTTC
CDR3 protein: CASSLGSLAGGYEQYF

D gene: -
J gene: TRBJ1-6
clone size: many
V gene: TRBV30
CDR3 DNA: TGTGCCTGGAGTCCGATTTCCGGTCACCTCCACTTT
CDR3 protein: CAWSPISGHLHF

D gene: -
J gene: TRBJ2-5
clone size: many
V gene: TRBV18
CDR3 DNA: TGTGCCAGCTCACCCGAGGTTAATGTTCGCGAGACCCAGTACTTC
CDR3 protein: CASSPEVNVRETQYF

D gene: -
J gene: TRBJ1-5
clone size: -
V gene: TRBV12-5
CDR3 DNA: TGTGCTAGTGGTTTGAGTCAGCCCCAGCATTTT
CDR3 protein: CASGLSQPQHF

D gene: TRBD2
J gene: TRBJ2-1
clone size: many
V gene: TRBV7-6
CDR3 DNA: TGTGCCAGCAGCTTAGGGACTAGCGGGTGGAACAATGAGCAGTTCTTC
CDR3 protein: CASSLGTSGWNNEQFF

D gene: -
J gene: TRBJ1-1
clone size: few
V gene: TRBV11-2
CDR3 DNA: TGTGCCAGCAGCTTACGTGGGAGCCGGGAACGTACTGAAGCTTTCTTT
CDR3 protein: CASSLRGSRERTEAFF

D gene: -
J gene: TRBJ2-3
clone size: few
V gene: TRBV19
CDR3 DNA: TGTGCCAGTAAGGGGCAGGGCACAGATACGCAGTATTTT
CDR3 protein: CASKGQGTDTQYF

D gene: TRBD2
J gene: TRBJ2-2
clone size: few
V gene: TRBV12-3/TRBV12-4
CDR3 DNA: TGTGCCAGCGGTCGTGGACTAGCGGGAACCGGGGAGCTGTTTTTT
CDR3 protein: CASGRGLAGTGELFF

D gene: -
J gene: TRBJ1-1
clone size: few
V gene: TRBV20-1
CDR3 DNA: TGCAGTGCCCAGCAACAGGGGAACACTGAAGCTTTCTTT
CDR3 protein: CSAQQQGNTEAFF

D gene: TRBD2
J gene: TRBJ2-5
clone size: -
V gene: TRBV7-2
CDR3 DNA: TGTGCCAGCAGGACTAGCGGGAGAGAGACCCAGTACTTC
CDR3 protein: CASRTSGRETQYF

D gene: -
J gene: TRBJ1-5
clone size: -
V gene: TRBV20-1
CDR3 DNA: TGCAGTGCTAGATCGGGGGGGGCTCAGCCCCAGCATTTT
CDR3 protein: CSARSGGAQPQHF

D gene: TRBD1
J gene: TRBJ2-2
clone size: few
V gene: TRBV7-9
CDR3 DNA: TGTGCCAGCAGCTCCCGGACAGGGGGCCTCACCGGGGAGCTGTTTTTT
CDR3 protein: CASSSRTGGLTGELFF

D gene: TRBD1
J gene: TRBJ1-4
clone size: few
V gene: TRBV7-2
CDR3 DNA: TGTGCCAGCAGTAATACACAGGGGGAGTTTGAAAAACTGTTTTTT
CDR3 protein: CASSNTQGEFEKLFF

D gene: TRBD1
J gene: TRBJ1-2
clone size: -
V gene: TRBV19
CDR3 DNA: TGTGCCAGTAGTGACGACAGGGGTTTCTATGGCTACACCTTC
CDR3 protein: CASSDDRGFYGYTF

D gene: TRBD1
J gene: TRBJ2-5
clone size: -
V gene: TRBV29-1
CDR3 DNA: TGCAGCGTTGATAGGGGACAGGGGCGAGGAGAGACCCAGTACTTC
CDR3 protein: CSVDRGQGRGETQYF

D gene: -
J gene: TRBJ2-3
clone size: few
V gene: TRBV11-1
CDR3 DNA: TGTGCCAGCAGCTTCTGGACAGTATCTAGCACAGATACGCAGTATTTT
CDR3 protein: CASSFWTVSSTDTQYF

D gene: TRBD1
J gene: TRBJ2-2
clone size: -
V gene: TRBV2
CDR3 DNA: TGTGCCAGCACCCCCGGGACAGGAAGGACCGGGGAGCTGTTTTTT
CDR3 protein: CASTPGTGRTGELFF

D gene: -
J gene: TRBJ1-1
clone size: -
V gene: TRBV30
CDR3 DNA: TGTGCCTGGAGTGTACTGGACCGAACCAGGAGGGCTATGAACACTGAAGCTTTCTTT
CDR3 protein: CAWSVLDRTRRAMNTEAFF

D gene: -
J gene: TRBJ2-7
clone size: few
V gene: TRBV7-2
CDR3 DNA: TGTGCCAGCAGCTTCGGATATACCTCCTACGAGCAGTACTTC
CDR3 protein: CASSFGYTSYEQYF

D gene: TRBD2
J gene: TRBJ2-1
clone size: -
V gene: TRBV11-2
CDR3 DNA: TGTGCCAGCTGCCCTTGGAGCGGGAGGGGCCACAATGAGCAGTTCTTC
CDR3 protein: CASCPWSGRGHNEQFF

D gene: -
J gene: TRBJ2-7
clone size: -
V gene: TRBV28
CDR3 DNA: TGTGCCAGCAGTTTATCAGCTAGTTTAGAGGGAAGTTCCTACGAGCAGTACTTC
CDR3 protein: CASSLSASLEGSSYEQYF

D gene: TRBD2
J gene: TRBJ2-1
clone size: -
V gene: TRBV12-3/TRBV12-4
CDR3 DNA: TGTGCCAGCAGTCTTACTAGCGGGGGGCTCAATGAGCAGTTCTTC
CDR3 protein: CASSLTSGGLNEQFF

D gene: -
J gene: TRBJ1-1
clone size: -
V gene: TRBV5-5
CDR3 DNA: TGTGCCAGCCGAAGCACGATTACGGTGCACACTGAAGCTTTCTTT
CDR3 protein: CASRSTITVHTEAFF